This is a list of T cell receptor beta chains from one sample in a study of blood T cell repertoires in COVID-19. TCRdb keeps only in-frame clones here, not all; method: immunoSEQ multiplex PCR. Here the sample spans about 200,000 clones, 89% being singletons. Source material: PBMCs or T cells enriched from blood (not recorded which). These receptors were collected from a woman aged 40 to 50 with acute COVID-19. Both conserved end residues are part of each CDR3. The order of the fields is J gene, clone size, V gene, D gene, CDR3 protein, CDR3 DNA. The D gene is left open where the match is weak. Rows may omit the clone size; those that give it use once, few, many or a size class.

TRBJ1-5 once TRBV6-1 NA CASSVQGNQPQHF TGTGCCAGCAGTGTACAGGGTAATCAGCCCCAGCATTTT
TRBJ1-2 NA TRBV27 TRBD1 CASSFRTGGSYGYTF TGTGCCAGCAGTTTCCGGACAGGGGGTAGCTATGGCTACACCTTC
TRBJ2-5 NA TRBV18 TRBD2 CASSPSSGEETQYF TGTGCCAGCTCACCCTCGAGCGGGGAAGAGACCCAGTACTTC
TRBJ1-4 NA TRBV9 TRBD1 CASSAGQGSFEKLFF TGTGCCAGCAGCGCAGGACAGGGTAGTTTTGAAAAACTGTTTTTT
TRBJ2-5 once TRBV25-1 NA CASSEFGSGLETQYF TGTGCCAGCAGTGAATTCGGCTCAGGGTTAGAGACCCAGTACTTC
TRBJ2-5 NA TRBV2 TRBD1 CASSPDRGFETQYF TGTGCCAGCAGCCCGGACAGGGGGTTCGAGACCCAGTACTTC
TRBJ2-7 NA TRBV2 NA CASSWERDEQYF TGTGCCAGCAGTTGGGAGAGGGACGAGCAGTACTTC
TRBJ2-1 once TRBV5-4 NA CASSLAQGKGNEQFF TGTGCCAGCAGCTTGGCACAGGGAAAGGGCAATGAGCAGTTCTTC
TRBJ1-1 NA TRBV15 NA CATSRDRLQAAPNTEAFF TGTGCCACCAGCAGAGATAGGTTGCAGGCCGCCCCGAACACTGAAGCTTTCTTT
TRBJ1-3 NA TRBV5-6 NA CASSRVDSSSGNTIYF TGTGCCAGCAGCCGCGTGGACAGTTCCTCTGGAAACACCATATATTTT
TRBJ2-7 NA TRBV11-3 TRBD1 CASSLAGTGEYEQYF TGTGCCAGCAGCTTAGCCGGGACAGGGGAGTACGAGCAGTACTTC
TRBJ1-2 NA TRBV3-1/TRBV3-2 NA CASSRLILAGEPYGYTF TGTGCCAGCAGCCGTCTCATCCTAGCGGGAGAACCTTATGGCTACACCTTC
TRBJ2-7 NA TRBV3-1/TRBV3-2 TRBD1 CASSRGQGAFPYEQYF TGTGCCAGCAGCCGCGGACAGGGGGCCTTTCCCTACGAGCAGTACTTC
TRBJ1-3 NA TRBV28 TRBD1 CASSSGTGYTIYF TGTGCCAGCAGTTCCGGGACAGGGTACACCATATATTTT
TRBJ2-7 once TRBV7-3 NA CASSLKPTGGEQYF TGTGCCAGCAGCTTAAAGCCCACAGGTGGCGAGCAGTACTTC
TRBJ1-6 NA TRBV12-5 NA CASGPGGGGSPLHF TGTGCTAGTGGGCCCGGGGGGGGAGGATCACCCCTCCACTTT
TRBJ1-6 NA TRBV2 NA CASSGQSNNSPLHF TGTGCCAGCAGTGGACAGTCTAATAATTCACCCCTCCACTTT
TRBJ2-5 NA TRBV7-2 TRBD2 CASSTRTSGETQYF TGTGCCAGCAGCACTAGGACTAGCGGAGAGACCCAGTACTTC